The rows below give T cell receptor beta chains drawn from one sample of a study of OX40 agonist ivuxolimab in advanced cancers. TCRdb's copy holds only in-frame clones and misses some; the assay was immunoSEQ multiplex PCR. The profile shows 60,000 to 75,000 clones, 80% of them singletons. The specimen was CD4+ or CD8+ T cells sorted from blood, collected in a trial of the OX40 agonist ivuxolimab. The receptors were gathered from an adult with an advanced solid tumor such as melanoma, head and neck, liver or kidney cancer. The CDR3 runs from the conserved cysteine through the conserved F or W. The D gene is left open where the match is weak. Size is stated for part of the rows, as once, few or many counts, or as a class when the clone is expanded.

v_call	cdr3_length	clone_size	d_call	j_call	cdr3_aa	cdr3_nt
TRBV5-1	11	-	-	TRBJ2-7	CASSLNREQYF	TGCGCCAGCAGCTTGAATCGAGAGCAGTACTTC
TRBV23-1	14	-	-	TRBJ1-5	CASSQVGGPEPQHF	TGCGCCAGCAGTCAAGTGGGGGGGCCGGAGCCCCAGCATTTT
TRBV11-2	9	-	-	TRBJ1-2	CASSFWGTF	TGTGCCAGCAGCTTCTGGGGCACCTTC
TRBV7-7	14	-	TRBD1	TRBJ2-5	CASSFLTGGQAQYF	TGTGCTAGCAGCTTCTTGACAGGGGGCCAGGCCCAGTACTTC
TRBV10-2	15	-	-	TRBJ2-1	CASSYRQSSYNEQFF	TGCGCCAGCAGCTACAGACAGAGCTCCTACAATGAGCAGTTCTTC
TRBV7-9	15	medium-sized	-	TRBJ2-7	CASSPYGGESYEQYF	TGTGCCAGCAGCCCCTATGGCGGGGAGTCCTACGAGCAGTACTTC
TRBV7-6	14	-	TRBD1	TRBJ1-5	CASSLGQGYQPQHF	TGTGCCAGCAGCCTCGGACAGGGGTATCAGCCCCAGCATTTT
TRBV5-1	13	-	-	TRBJ2-1	CASSLDSYNEQFF	TGCGCCAGCAGCCTGGACTCCTACAATGAGCAGTTCTTC
TRBV6-6	13	-	TRBD1	TRBJ1-2	CASRPPGTGMSTF	TGTGCCAGCAGACCACCCGGGACAGGGATGAGCACCTTC
TRBV7-3	15	-	-	TRBJ1-6	CASSLRGMYNSPLHF	TGTGCCAGCAGCTTAAGGGGGATGTATAATTCACCCCTCCACTTT
TRBV30	13	many	TRBD1	TRBJ1-2	CAYSRDRPYGYTF	TGTGCCTACTCGCGGGACAGGCCCTATGGCTACACCTTC
TRBV5-5	15	few	-	TRBJ2-5	CASSLSPSFQETQYF	TGTGCCAGCAGCTTGTCTCCCTCTTTCCAAGAGACCCAGTACTTC
TRBV6-1	14	-	-	TRBJ1-5	CASRQATGGQPQHF	TGTGCCAGCAGACAGGCCACCGGAGGTCAGCCCCAGCATTTT
TRBV7-6	14	once	-	TRBJ2-2	CASSAGGPTGELFF	TGTGCCAGCAGCGCCGGCGGCCCCACCGGGGAGCTGTTTTTT
TRBV6-1	13	medium-sized	-	TRBJ1-1	CASSQTGNTEAFF	TGTGCCAGCAGCCAGACAGGGAACACTGAAGCTTTCTTT
TRBV10-3	13	-	-	TRBJ1-1	CAISGDMGTEAFF	TGTGCCATCAGTGGAGACATGGGGACTGAAGCTTTCTTT
TRBV18	15	-	-	TRBJ1-1	CASSPYSNMNTEAFF	TGTGCCAGCTCACCGTACAGCAACATGAACACTGAAGCTTTCTTT